The 5 T cell receptor beta chains presented below share a single source sample, sequenced in a study of blood T cell repertoires in COVID-19. Only in-frame clones appear in the TCRdb table, and some are missing; sequencing was by immunoSEQ multiplex PCR. Of over 100,000 clones listed, less than 85% were seen once; the top ten hold more than 9%. The sequencing input was peripheral blood. The origin of the receptors is an older woman with acute or convalescent COVID-19.

The J gene is TRBJ1-5, the V gene TRBV30; D not resolved. Germline CDR1 reads GTSNPN; CDR2 reads SVGIG (reference sequence). Trimming left V 5 bases short and J 3 bases short, with 11 bases between. CDR3 length: 13 amino acids. The CDR3, as DNA: TGTGCCTGGGCCGGCGGGGACAATCAGCCCCAGCATTTT. Translation gives CAWAGGDNQPQHF.

This rearrangement joins TRBV24-1 to TRBJ1-5; D possibly corresponds to TRBD1 (6 bases). V was pared by 4 bases and J by 5 bases, with 14 bases between. Germline assignment: CDR1 KGHDR and CDR2 SFDVKD. The CDR3 is 15 residues long. The CDR3 region is CATSDPDRLDQPQHF. CDR3 coding DNA: TGTGCCACCAGTGACCCTGACAGGTTGGATCAGCCCCAGCATTTT.

There are a few counts of this clone. The chain joins TRBV19 to TRBJ1-1; the match to TRBD1 covers 7 bases. Trimming cost V 4 bases and J 3 bases; bases outside gene matches: 5. From germline, CDR1 is LNHDA and CDR2 SQIVND (reference sequence). The CDR3 extends over 14 amino acids. CDR3 sequence reads: CASSRGRGHTEAFF. DNA of the CDR3: TGTGCCAGTAGTAGGGGAAGGGGGCACACTGAAGCTTTCTTT.

The sample holds a few counts of this clone. This chain joins TRBV19 and TRBJ1-2; D is uncertain. The CDR3 extends over 14 amino acids. The ends were cut back, 9 bases at V and 0 bases at J, with 14 bases in the middle. Per the germline V gene, CDR1 is LNHDA and CDR2 is SQIVND (reference sequence). CDR3 nucleotide sequence: TGTGCCAGCACTTTGTTATCCGCTAACTATGGCTACACCTTC. Translation gives CASTLLSANYGYTF.

The J gene is TRBJ2-4, the V gene TRBV3-1 (or the pseudogene TRBV3-2); 12 bases line up with TRBD2. Trimming took 4 bases from V and 6 from J; bases not matched to a gene: 13. Germline CDR1 LGHDT, CDR2 YNNKEL (reference sequence). This CDR3 is 18 amino acids long. The CDR3 DNA sequence: TGTGCCAGCAGCCCGGGGACTAGCGGGTCCCTGCCGGCAAACATTCAGTACTTC. As protein: CASSPGTSGSLPANIQYF.